What follows are 17 T cell receptor beta chains derived from one specimen sequenced in a study of shared clonotypes between healthy human individuals. CD45RO-negative, CCR7-selected cells formed the naive CD8 fraction, which excluded terminally differentiated effector memory CD45RA+ cells. The assay was immunoSEQ multiplex PCR, and TCRdb's table has in-frame clones only and misses some. The sample yields about 1,800,000 clones, about 94% seen once. The sample taken for sequencing was naive CD8+ T cells sorted from blood. Receptors originate from a man younger than 35 in good health.

The chain carries TRBV21-1 and TRBJ2-7; the DNA was not compared with TRBD2, the D call given in the table. TRBV21-1 is deemed a pseudogene. This CDR3 spans 14 amino acids. CDR3 loop: CASSKRGLADEQYF. For the CDR3, the DNA is TGTGCCAGCAGCAAGCGGGGCCTAGCGGACGAGCAGTACTTC.

The chain recombines TRBV12-5 with TRBJ2-3, with D hard to call. Trimming took off 1 base at V and 0 bases at J, with 5 bases between the two ends. Germline CDR1 LGHNT, CDR2 FRNRAP. CDR3 size: 14 residues. The CDR3, as DNA: TGTGCTAGTGGTTTGGACAATAGCACAGATACGCAGTATTTT. The encoded protein is CASGLDNSTDTQYF.

The chain combines TRBV30 with TRBJ2-2; D tentatively reads TRBD1 or TRBD2 (7 bases each). There are 18 residues in the CDR3. Germline V gives CDR1 GTSNPN, CDR2 SVGIG (reference sequence). V dropped 0 bases and J dropped 9 bases, with 26 bases sitting between them. The CDR3 here is CAWSVRQGFGGRDRELFF. The CDR3 coding sequence is TGTGCCTGGAGTGTCAGACAGGGCTTCGGCGGGAGAGACAGGGAGCTGTTTTTT.

The genes are TRBV5-1 and TRBJ1-1; 9 bases are shared with TRBD1. Germline V gene data show CDR1 as SGHRS and CDR2 as YFSETQ. This CDR3 has 14 amino acids. With V trimmed by 3 bases and J by 6 bases, 6 bases remained unmatched. CDR3 nucleotide sequence: TGCGCCAGCAGCTGGTTGACAGGGGGGTCTGAAGCTTTCTTT. This translates into CASSWLTGGSEAFF. The variable domain in full, with the rest retrieved from reference TRBV5-1 and TRBJ1-1, is KAGVTQTPRYLIKTRGQQVTLSCSPISGHRSVSWYQQTPGQGLQFLFEYFSETQRNKGNFPGRFSGRQFSNSRSEMNVSTLELGDSALYLCASSWLTGGSEAFFGQGTRLTVV.

To note about this clone: The sample has other DNA sequences that encode this CDR3 too. V is TRBV27 and J is TRBJ2-7, with TRBD1 as a possible D gene (6 bases). CDR3 size: 11 residues. The ends were cut back, 5 bases at V and 6 bases at J, with 8 bases in the middle. CDR1 is MNHEY and CDR2 is SMNVEV in the germline V gene (reference sequence). Here the CDR3 DNA reads TGTGCCAGCAGTAGAGGGGGCGAGCAGTACTTC. This codes for CASSRGGEQYF.

Notes on this clone: This sample includes further DNA sequences coding for the same CDR3. The CDR3 sequence is CASSQDLGSYEQYF. CDR3 in DNA: TGCGCCAGCAGCCAAGATCTAGGCTCCTACGAGCAGTACTTC. The J gene is TRBJ2-7, the V gene TRBV4-1; no reliable D call. The V and J ends lost 0 bases and 0 bases respectively, with 6 bases between them. The germline CDR1 and CDR2 sequences are MGHRA and YSYEKL. This CDR3 contains 14 residues.

The chain links TRBV27 to TRBJ2-7; D possibly corresponds to TRBD1 (5 bases). CDR3 size: 14 residues. The V gene's germline CDR1 is MNHEY and CDR2 SMNVEV (reference sequence). V shed 4 bases and J shed 1 base, with 11 bases lying between them. As DNA, the CDR3 is TGTGCCAGCAGTTCCTACCAGGGATCCTACGAGCAGTACTTC. This translates into CASSSYQGSYEQYF.

The chain is built from TRBV6-6 and TRBJ1-6; D remains unclear. V gave up 7 bases and J gave up 4 bases, with 11 bases separating them. The CDR3 sequence is 14 residues long. From germline, CDR1 is MNHNY and CDR2 SVGAGI (reference sequence). The CDR3 loop is CASTYGQYNSPLHF. CDR3 DNA: TGTGCCAGCACCTATGGCCAGTATAATTCACCCCTCCACTTT.

The chain recombines TRBV4-1 with TRBJ2-1; 7 nucleotides align to TRBD2. The CDR3 spans 13 residues. The V and J ends lost 1 base and 8 bases, in that order; junction bases with no gene match: 2. From germline, CDR1 is MGHRA and CDR2 YSYEKL. CDR3 residues: CASSQVGRDEQFF. CDR3 DNA: TGCGCCAGCAGCCAAGTTGGGAGGGATGAGCAGTTCTTC.

The gene calls are TRBV29-1 and TRBJ2-3; the match to TRBD1 covers 7 bases. Germline lookup yields CDR1 SQVTM and CDR2 ANQGSEA. The CDR3 sequence is 15 residues long. The ends lost 3 bases at V and 2 bases at J; junction bases unmatched: 8. The CDR3 DNA follows: TGCAGCGTTGAGCCGGAGACAGGGTTCACAGATACGCAGTATTTT. Translating gives CSVEPETGFTDTQYF.

The chain links TRBV2 to TRBJ2-7, with TRBD2 as a possible D gene (6 bases). V was shortened by 3 bases and J by 0 bases, with 15 bases between the two germline ends. The V gene's germline CDR1 is SNHLY and CDR2 FYNNEI. The CDR3 is 16 amino acids. CDR3 in amino acids: CASSDSGLLSSYEQYF. In DNA, the CDR3 is TGTGCCAGCAGTGATAGCGGACTGTTGAGCTCCTACGAGCAGTACTTC.

This chain joins TRBV27 and TRBJ2-7; weak D call: TRBD2 (6 bases). Germline CDR1 and CDR2: MNHEY and SMNVEV (reference sequence). Trimming pared 10 bases from V and 0 bases from J, leaving 13 bases between. The CDR3 is made up of 13 amino acids. The CDR3 region is CATRETYSYEQYF. CDR3 nucleotide sequence: TGTGCCACCCGGGAGACTTACTCCTACGAGCAGTACTTC.

The V call is TRBV9, the J call TRBJ2-3; D unresolved. The germline V and J ends were trimmed by 6 bases and 0 bases, with 17 bases remaining between them. CDR1 is SGDLS and CDR2 is YYNGEE in the germline V gene. The CDR3 contains 16 residues. CDR3 in DNA: TGTGCCAGCAATCCGGGTGTGGGCTGGAGCACAGATACGCAGTATTTT. Translating it yields CASNPGVGWSTDTQYF.

This rearrangement joins TRBV18 to TRBJ2-7; unclear D gene. Between the trimmed V and J ends, which lost 9 bases and 2 bases, there was a span of 11 bases. CDR1 is KGHSH and CDR2 is LQKENI in the germline V gene. CDR3 length equals 12 residues. CDR3 sequence reads: CASHGPAYEQYF. CDR3 DNA: TGTGCCAGTCACGGACCGGCCTACGAGCAGTACTTC. Drawing the rest from reference TRBV18 and TRBJ2-7, the complete variable domain is NAGVMQNPRHLVRRRGQEARLRCSPMKGHSHVYWYRQLPEEGLKFMVYLQKENIIDESGMPKERFSAEFPKEGPSILRIQQVVRGDSAAYFCASHGPAYEQYFGPGTRLTVT.

Of note for this clone: The same CDR3 also results from other DNA sequences found in this sample. This sequence joins TRBV9 and TRBJ2-6, with TRBD2 matching 7 bases. Germline V CDR1 and CDR2: SGDLS, YYNGEE. V was pared by 1 base and J by 0 bases, with 1 base of the junction left unmatched. There are 16 residues in the CDR3. The CDR3 is CASSVTGGSGANVLTF. The CDR3 bases are TGTGCCAGCAGCGTAACGGGGGGCTCTGGGGCCAACGTCCTGACTTTC.

CDR3 coding DNA: TGTGCCAGCAGTTTAGGAGGTGCTGCTACCTACGAGCAGTACTTC. Translation: CASSLGGAATYEQYF. V and J are TRBV27 and TRBJ2-7; maybe TRBD2 (5 bases). The CDR3 is 15 residues long. V gave up 2 bases and J gave up 2 bases, with 13 bases separating them. Germline CDR1 is MNHEY and CDR2 is SMNVEV (reference sequence).

The V gene is TRBV29-1, the J gene TRBJ1-4, with D unclear. The CDR3 is 13 residues long. V lost 2 bases and J lost 6, with 10 bases in between. CDR1 and CDR2 (germline): SQVTM, ANQGSEA. CDR3 coding DNA: TGCAGCGTTGAATTGGGAGTTGATGAAAAACTGTTTTTT. Protein: CSVELGVDEKLFF.